This is a list of T cell receptor beta chains from one sample in a study of T cell repertoires in cytomegalovirus infection. These TCRs are of unknown antigen specificity. TCRdb re-analysed the reads in MiXCR, keeping a single row per CDR3 protein. The sample consists of over 250,000 distinct CDR3 sequences, under 25% of them appearing once. The sequences come from cultured PBMCs, collected from culture after CMV antigen stimulation. Receptor source: a human donor in good health (CMV status not recorded). Some clones in this sample may be carry-over from other donors' samples. Each CDR3 is given with its conserved first and last residue. A D gene is named only where the DNA matches it firmly. A row's size may be missing; if present it is once, few, many or a size class.

V	J	size	D	DNA	CDR3
TRBV28	TRBJ1-1	NA	NA	TGTGCCAGCAGTTCCTGGGGGGAGGTGATCAATGAAGCTTTCTTT	CASSSWGEVINEAFF
TRBV6-5	TRBJ2-6	NA	NA	TGTGCCAGCAGTTACGTACAGGGATCTGGGGCCAACGTCCTGACTTTC	CASSYVQGSGANVLTF
TRBV20-1	TRBJ2-4	NA	NA	TGCAGTGCTAGGCGGACAGCAAACATTCAGTACTTC	CSARRTANIQYF
TRBV6-2/TRBV6-3	TRBJ1-2	NA	NA	TGTGCCAGCAGTTACCGGGACAACTATGGCTACACCTTC	CASSYRDNYGYTF
TRBV20-1	TRBJ2-7	NA	TRBD2	TGCAGTGCTAGAGGGCCAGCGGGAGGCCCCCTCTCCTACGAGCAGTACTTC	CSARGPAGGPLSYEQYF
TRBV12-3/TRBV12-4	TRBJ2-5	NA	NA	TGTGCCAGCAGTTTCCGGGACGGAGAGACCCAGTACTTC	CASSFRDGETQYF
TRBV7-9	TRBJ1-5	many	NA	TGTGCCAGCAGCTTAGCGGGGCAGCCCCAGCATTTT	CASSLAGQPQHF
TRBV7-2	TRBJ2-7	many	NA	TGTGCCAGCAGCTTGGCCTACCTCTACGAGCAGTACTTC	CASSLAYLYEQYF
TRBV6-6	TRBJ2-1	NA	NA	TGTGCCAGCAGTTACACGGGGAGTTTAAATGAGCAGTTCTTC	CASSYTGSLNEQFF
TRBV4-1	TRBJ1-2	many	NA	TGCGCCAGCAGCCAAGAACTACTCCCCGGCGGCTACACCTTC	CASSQELLPGGYTF
TRBV29-1	TRBJ2-7	once	TRBD2	TGCAGCGTGGGGACTAGCGGGAGGGTGGGACAGTACTTC	CSVGTSGRVGQYF
TRBV7-2	TRBJ2-3	many	NA	TGTGCCAGCAGCCCGCAGACTAGTGCAGATACGCAGTATTTT	CASSPQTSADTQYF
TRBV28	TRBJ2-7	many	TRBD2	TGTGCCAGCAGTGGTAGCGGGAGAGGGTCCTACGAGCAGTACTTC	CASSGSGRGSYEQYF
TRBV11-3	TRBJ1-1	many	NA	TGTGCCAGCAGCTTAGATACCTGGAACACTGAAGCTTTCTTT	CASSLDTWNTEAFF
TRBV4-1	TRBJ1-5	few	NA	TGCGCCAGCAGCCAAGATCGACGGTCCCGGCCCCAGCATTTT	CASSQDRRSRPQHF
TRBV28	TRBJ1-2	many	NA	TGTGCCAGCAGTTTTGTTAACTATGGCTACACCTTC	CASSFVNYGYTF
TRBV28	TRBJ1-1	few	NA	TGTGCCAGCAACGACCCGAACACTGAAGCTTTCTTT	CASNDPNTEAFF
TRBV12-3/TRBV12-4	TRBJ1-1	many	NA	TGTGCCAGCAGTTTATATACCTCGAACACTGAAGCTTTCTTT	CASSLYTSNTEAFF
TRBV2	TRBJ1-2	once	NA	TGTGCCAGCAGTGAAATCGGTGCAGGAGACTATGGCTACACCTTC	CASSEIGAGDYGYTF
TRBV6-2/TRBV6-3	TRBJ1-2	NA	NA	TGTGCCAGCAGTTCCCGGACACTTGGCTACACCTTC	CASSSRTLGYTF
TRBV24-1	TRBJ2-1	few	NA	TGTGCCACCAGTGATGGAGCTGGCGATGAGCAGTTCTTC	CATSDGAGDEQFF
TRBV10-2	TRBJ1-1	few	TRBD1	TGCGCCAGCTCCTGGACAGGGGGGAACACTGAAGCTTTCTTT	CASSWTGGNTEAFF
TRBV5-6	TRBJ2-4	NA	NA	TGTGCCAGCAGTAGCCGGGCGACCCCGCAAGGCATTCAGTACTTC	CASSSRATPQGIQYF
TRBV11-1	TRBJ2-5	NA	TRBD2	TGTGCCAGCAGCCTCAGGACTAGCGGGATACAAGAGACCCAGTACTTC	CASSLRTSGIQETQYF
TRBV18	TRBJ1-4	few	NA	TGTGCCAGTCAACCGCGTGGGGGGAATGAAAAACTGTTTTTT	CASQPRGGNEKLFF
TRBV11-3	TRBJ2-1	NA	TRBD1	TGTGCCAGCACCGGGACAGGGTCTTTCAATGAGCAGTTCTTC	CASTGTGSFNEQFF
TRBV7-2	TRBJ2-5	many	TRBD2	TGTGCCAGCAGCACTAGCGGGACCCAAGAGACCCAGTACTTC	CASSTSGTQETQYF
TRBV30	TRBJ1-5	NA	TRBD1	TGTGCCTGGGGAAAACAGGGGGCGTACAATCAGCCCCAGCATTTT	CAWGKQGAYNQPQHF
TRBV5-4	TRBJ2-5	many	NA	TGTGCCAGCAGCCTTCCGGGGACACCAGAGACCCAGTACTTC	CASSLPGTPETQYF
TRBV29-1	TRBJ2-2	NA	NA	TGCAGCGTCGCGACACAACTGAACACCGGGGAGCTGTTTTTT	CSVATQLNTGELFF
TRBV5-4	TRBJ2-1	NA	NA	TGTGCCAGCAGCCCAGCCCGGCGGAACTACAATGAGCAGTTCTTC	CASSPARRNYNEQFF
TRBV5-1	TRBJ2-7	NA	NA	TGCGCCAGCAGCTTGAGGTTGCGGAACTCCTACGAGCAGTACTTC	CASSLRLRNSYEQYF
TRBV19	TRBJ1-1	NA	NA	TGTGCCAGTAGTATTTTAGAGGGAGGCGAAGCTTTCTTT	CASSILEGGEAFF
TRBV7-2	TRBJ1-2	many	NA	TGTGCCAGCAGCTTAACAACAGGGCGGGATGGCTACACCTTC	CASSLTTGRDGYTF
TRBV12-3/TRBV12-4	TRBJ2-6	NA	NA	TGTGCCACCCTAGGGGACGGCCACTCTGGGGCCAACGTCCTGACTTTC	CATLGDGHSGANVLTF
TRBV27	TRBJ2-1	few	TRBD2	TGTGCCAGCGGCTTAGCGGGAGTTATGTGGTTCTTC	CASGLAGVMWFF
TRBV5-5	TRBJ1-4	NA	TRBD1	TGTGCCAGCAGCTTGCTCGGACAGGTCCAGAATGAAAAACTGTTTTTT	CASSLLGQVQNEKLFF
TRBV28	TRBJ1-2	NA	TRBD1	TGTGCCAGCAGCCGAGCCGGGACAGGGGGCGGCTACACCTTC	CASSRAGTGGGYTF
TRBV20-1	TRBJ2-7	few	TRBD2	TGCAGTGCTAGAGTTCACCCCGGGAGGGTTAGTGAGCAGTACTTC	CSARVHPGRVSEQYF
TRBV7-2	TRBJ2-2	few	NA	TGTGCCAGCAGCTTAGGGGTGGTGGGCCTCACCGGGGAGCTGTTTTTT	CASSLGVVGLTGELFF
TRBV7-2	TRBJ2-5	many	NA	TGTGCCAGCAGCCCCTTCGGACCAAAAGGAGAGACCCAGTACTTC	CASSPFGPKGETQYF
TRBV7-8	TRBJ2-1	many	NA	TGTGCCAGCAGCCCCCGATTTAGCTCGGTCAATGAGCAGTTCTTC	CASSPRFSSVNEQFF